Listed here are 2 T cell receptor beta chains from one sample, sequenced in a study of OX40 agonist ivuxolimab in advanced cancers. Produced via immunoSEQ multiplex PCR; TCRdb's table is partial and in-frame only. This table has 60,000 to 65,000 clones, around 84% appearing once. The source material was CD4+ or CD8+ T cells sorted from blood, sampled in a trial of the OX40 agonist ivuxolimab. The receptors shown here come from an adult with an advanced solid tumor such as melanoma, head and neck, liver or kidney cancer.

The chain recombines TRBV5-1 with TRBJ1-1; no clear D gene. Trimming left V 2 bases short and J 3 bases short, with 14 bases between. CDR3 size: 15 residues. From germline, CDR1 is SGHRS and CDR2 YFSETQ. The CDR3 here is CASSFSGGGDTEAFF. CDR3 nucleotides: TGCGCCAGCAGCTTTTCCGGCGGAGGAGACACTGAAGCTTTCTTT. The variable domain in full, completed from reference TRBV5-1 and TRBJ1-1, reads KAGVTQTPRYLIKTRGQQVTLSCSPISGHRSVSWYQQTPGQGLQFLFEYFSETQRNKGNFPGRFSGRQFSNSRSEMNVSTLELGDSALYLCASSFSGGGDTEAFFGQGTRLTVV.

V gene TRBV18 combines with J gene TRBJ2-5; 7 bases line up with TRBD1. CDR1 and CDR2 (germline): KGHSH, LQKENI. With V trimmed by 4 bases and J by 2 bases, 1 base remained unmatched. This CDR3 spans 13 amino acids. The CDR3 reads CASSQGQQETQYF. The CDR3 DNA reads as TGTGCCAGCTCACAGGGACAGCAAGAGACCCAGTACTTC.